The TCR beta chain described here comes from a study of OX40 agonist ivuxolimab in advanced cancers. Across the study: Ivuxolimab, an antibody acting as an agonist of OX40 (CD134), was used to treat patients. Hepatocellular carcinoma, melanoma, renal cell or head and neck cancer was diagnosed in the dose-escalation patients.

Notes on this clone: What it recognizes is unknown.

Blood draws occurred at baseline, cycle 4 day 1, and cycle 7 day 1. The method was immunoSEQ multiplex PCR; TCRdb's version includes in-frame clones alone and lacks a portion of them. The sample consists of about 48,000 clones, about 83% of them appearing once. Whole-study results and caveats: Low normalized clonal expansion also occurred in some nonresponding patients.

Germline CDR1 and CDR2: SGHTS and YDEGEE. CDR3 length: 16 residues. V lost 4 bases, J lost 0 bases, and 13 bases lay in between. Sequenced here: CD4+ or CD8+ T cells sorted from blood, sampled in a trial of the OX40 agonist ivuxolimab. The chain couples TRBV5-8 to TRBJ1-4, with a tentative D call TRBD1 (5 bases). This TCR was sampled from an adult with an advanced solid tumor such as melanoma, head and neck, liver or kidney cancer. CDR3 sequence: CASSRLRGPTNEKLFF. CDR3 coding DNA: TGTGCCAGCAGCAGACTTAGGGGACCAACTAATGAAAAACTGTTTTTT. The variable domain in full, with the rest retrieved from reference TRBV5-8 and TRBJ1-4, is EAGVTQSPTHLIKTRGQQATLRCSPISGHTSVYWYQQALGLGLQFLLWYDEGEERNRGNFPPRFSGRQFPNYSSELNVNALELEDSALYLCASSRLRGPTNEKLFFGSGTQLSVL.